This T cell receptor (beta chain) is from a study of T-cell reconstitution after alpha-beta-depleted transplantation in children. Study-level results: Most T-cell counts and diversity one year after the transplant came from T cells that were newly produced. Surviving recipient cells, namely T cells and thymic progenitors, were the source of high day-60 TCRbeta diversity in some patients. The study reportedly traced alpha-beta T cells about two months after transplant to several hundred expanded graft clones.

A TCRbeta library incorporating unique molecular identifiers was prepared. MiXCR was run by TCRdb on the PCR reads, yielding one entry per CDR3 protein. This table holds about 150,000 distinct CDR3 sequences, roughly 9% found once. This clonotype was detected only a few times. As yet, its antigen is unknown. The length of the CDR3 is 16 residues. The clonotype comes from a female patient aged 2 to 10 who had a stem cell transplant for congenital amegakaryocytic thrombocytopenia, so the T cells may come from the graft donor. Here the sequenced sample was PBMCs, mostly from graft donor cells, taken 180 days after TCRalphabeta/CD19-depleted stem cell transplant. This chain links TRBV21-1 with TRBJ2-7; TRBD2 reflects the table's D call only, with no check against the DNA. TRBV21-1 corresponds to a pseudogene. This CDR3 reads CASSARDGPWAYEQYF. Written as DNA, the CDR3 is TGTGCCAGCAGCGCAAGGGACGGACCTTGGGCCTACGAGCAGTACTTC.